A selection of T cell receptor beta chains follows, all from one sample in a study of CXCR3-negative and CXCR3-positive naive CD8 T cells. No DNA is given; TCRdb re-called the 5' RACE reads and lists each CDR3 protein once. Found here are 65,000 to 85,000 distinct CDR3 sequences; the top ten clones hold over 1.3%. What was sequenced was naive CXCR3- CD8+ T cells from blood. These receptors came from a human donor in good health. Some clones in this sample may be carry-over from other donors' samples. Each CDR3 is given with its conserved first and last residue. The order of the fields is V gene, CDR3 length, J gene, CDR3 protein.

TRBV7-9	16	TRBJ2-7	CASSPPLAGETYEQYF
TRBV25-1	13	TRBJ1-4	CASTTTEGEKLFF
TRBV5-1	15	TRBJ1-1	CASSDGQGRATEAFF
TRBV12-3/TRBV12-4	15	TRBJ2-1	CASSLAHRVGNEQFF
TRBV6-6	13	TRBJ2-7	CASSSTAVGEQYF
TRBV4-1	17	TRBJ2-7	CASSHLPGQGSTYEQYF
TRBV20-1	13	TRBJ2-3	CSAAGTSTDTQYF
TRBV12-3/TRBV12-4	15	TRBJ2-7	CASSYSLGGAYEQYF
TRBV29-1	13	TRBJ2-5	CSVSPSGEETQYF
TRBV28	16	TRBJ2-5	CASSYLRDREGETQYF
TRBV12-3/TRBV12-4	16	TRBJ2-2	CASSPPSTGDTGELFF
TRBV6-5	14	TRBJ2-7	CASSYSRGLREQYF
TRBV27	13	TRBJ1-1	CASSLVSNTEAFF
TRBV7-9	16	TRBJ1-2	CASSSATGESADGYTF
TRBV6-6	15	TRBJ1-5	CASSYLMESNQPQHF
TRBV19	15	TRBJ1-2	CATLGQSQEDYGYTF
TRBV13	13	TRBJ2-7	CATRAGTSYEQYF
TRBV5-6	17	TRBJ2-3	CASSFDGRESTFDTQYF
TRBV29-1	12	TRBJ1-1	CSGLRGNTEAFF
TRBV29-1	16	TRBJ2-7	CSVEFRLAGPSYEQYF
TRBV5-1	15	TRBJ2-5	CASSLTLAGEETQYF
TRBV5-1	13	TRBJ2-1	CASSFQGANEQFF
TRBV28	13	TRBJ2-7	CASSWAGLGEQYF
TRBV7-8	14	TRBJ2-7	CASSLGQGLYEQYF
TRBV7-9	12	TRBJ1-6	CASRGQGPPLHF
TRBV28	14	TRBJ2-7	CASSQYRSSYEQYF
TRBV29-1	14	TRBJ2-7	CSAAEGGTSFEQYF
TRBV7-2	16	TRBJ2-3	CASNLWRGVSTDTQYF
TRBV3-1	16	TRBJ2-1	CASSPGLSGLYNEQFF
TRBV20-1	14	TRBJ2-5	CSARDMLAGETQYF
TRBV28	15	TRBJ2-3	CASSPRTGSTDTQYF
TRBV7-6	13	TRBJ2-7	CASSSGISYEQYF